This TCR beta chain is from a study of CD8+ T cells in alopecia areata. As for the study in general: Twice a day, 5 to 10 mg of oral tofacitinib was administered to treated patients. Overall study findings and caveats: Affected scalp, especially in alopecia totalis/universalis, had a higher clonality than normal scalp did. Mouse data revealed clearer TCR sharing than patient data did, a gap possibly tied to HLA.

RNA was isolated and reverse transcribed to cDNA, the sequencing template. Data came from immunoSEQ multiplex PCR; TCRdb stores just in-frame clones and leaves some out. The sample records some 120,000 clones, 45% to 60% being singletons. V lost 1 base, J lost 5 bases, and 11 bases lay in between. The CDR3 has 14 residues. Germline V lookup: CDR1 LNHNV, CDR2 YYDKDF (reference sequence). Points on this clone: What it binds is unknown.

The source of this sequence is a human donor with alopecia areata. The chain joins TRBV15 to TRBJ2-5, with D tentatively TRBD1 or TRBD2 (6 bases each). The sample here was CD4+ T cells sorted from blood, taken at week 0. CDR3 bases: TGTGCCACCAGCAGAGTGGGGGGCCGGGAGACCCAGTACTTC. This translates into CATSRVGGRETQYF.